The 32 T cell receptor beta chains below come from one sample, sequenced in a study of cytomegalovirus exposure and HLA in healthy donors. 60 Vbeta and 13 Jbeta primers were used in PCR. Clones were read by immunoSEQ multiplex PCR, and TCRdb kept only the in-frame ones, dropping some. This sample has approximately 80,000 clones, with more than 50% found just once. The sequenced sample consisted of PBMCs. The receptors stem from a woman in her forties in good health and CMV-seropositive.

Only a few counts were recorded for this clone. V gene TRBV6-5 combines with J gene TRBJ1-2; D remains ambiguous. V was pared by 3 bases and J by 8 bases, with 22 bases between. This CDR3 is built from 16 residues. The germline V gene has CDR1 MNHEY and CDR2 SVGAGI. The DNA for the CDR3 is TGTGCCAGCAGTTATACCCCGGGAGGAAGCCTGGGGGGCTACACCTTC. Protein: CASSYTPGGSLGGYTF.

This chain uses TRBV28 with TRBJ1-2; D perhaps matches TRBD1 (5 bases). Germline V gene lookup returns CDR1 MDHEN and CDR2 SYDVKM. The CDR3 runs 15 residues. Trimming removed 5 bases from V and 4 bases from J, with 17 bases in between. CDR3 sequence: CASSPLRVGPYGYTF. The CDR3 DNA reads TGTGCCAGCAGTCCCCTCAGGGTGGGGCCCTATGGCTACACCTTC.

This chain connects TRBV5-1 to TRBJ2-7; D gene ambiguous. The germline V gene encodes CDR1 SGHRS and CDR2 YFSETQ. V lost 2 bases to trimming and J lost 4 bases, with 10 bases between them. The CDR3 extends over 13 amino acids. The CDR3 loop reads CASSFGGQYEQYF. The CDR3 nucleotides are TGCGCCAGCAGCTTTGGCGGTCAATACGAGCAGTACTTC.

Only a few counts were recorded for this clone. This chain uses TRBV11-3 with TRBJ2-7; TRBD2 matches at 8 bases. Germline V lookup: CDR1 SGHNT, CDR2 YENEEA. The CDR3 has 13 amino acids. Losses at the gene ends were 3 bases for V and 6 bases for J; bases not matched to a gene: 4. This CDR3 reads CASSFTAGAEQYF. For the CDR3, the DNA is TGTGCCAGCAGCTTCACAGCGGGGGCCGAGCAGTACTTC.

The sample holds a few counts of this clone. This sequence joins TRBV5-1 and TRBJ2-1; 9 positions match TRBD2. Germline values: CDR1 SGHRS, CDR2 YFSETQ. The V and J ends lost 4 bases and 6 bases, in that order; junction bases with no gene match: 11. The CDR3 has 16 residues. CDR3 amino acids: CASSPVPSGIVNEQFF. CDR3 sequence (DNA): TGCGCCAGCAGCCCCGTCCCTAGCGGGATTGTCAATGAGCAGTTCTTC.

This CDR3 is CASTRQGGCGYTF. In nucleotides, the CDR3 is TGTGCCAGCACCCGACAGGGTGGCTGTGGCTACACCTTC. The chain recombines TRBV6-6 with TRBJ1-2; 7 bases line up with TRBD1. CDR1 and CDR2 from the germline V gene are MNHNY and SVGAGI (reference sequence). The length of the CDR3 is 13 residues. V lost 7 bases to trimming and J lost 7 bases; unmatched junction nucleotides: 9.

The chain is built from TRBV4-3 and TRBJ2-4; maybe TRBD1 (6 bases). With 2 bases removed from V and 11 bases from J, the gap between germline ends came to 16 bases. Germline CDR1 and CDR2: LGHNA and YSLEER. The CDR3 has 14 amino acids. For the CDR3, the DNA is TGCGCCAGCAGCCAATCCCGGACAGCTATAGTTCAGTACTTC. Translated: CASSQSRTAIVQYF.

This chain connects TRBV19 to TRBJ2-7; 10 nucleotides align to TRBD2. This CDR3 is 15 amino acids long. V lost 2 bases and J lost 2; bases outside the gene matches: 3. CDR1 and CDR2 from the germline V gene are LNHDA and SQIVND (reference sequence). The CDR3 region is CASSIITSGAYEQYF. The CDR3 nucleotides read TGTGCCAGTAGTATAATAACTAGCGGGGCCTACGAGCAGTACTTC.

The CDR3 sequence is CASSSGVERVYGYTF. The CDR3 coding sequence is TGTGCCAGCAGCTCGGGGGTGGAAAGGGTCTATGGCTACACCTTC. V gene TRBV7-6 combines with J gene TRBJ1-2; D possibly corresponds to TRBD1 (5 bases). The CDR3 consists of 15 residues. Germline CDR1 is SGHVS and CDR2 is FNYEAQ. V was cut by 4 bases and J by 4 bases, with 16 bases left in between. Full variable domain (outside the CDR3, taken from reference TRBV7-6 and TRBJ1-2): GAGVSQSPRYKVTKRGQDVALRCDPISGHVSLYWYRQALGQGPEFLTYFNYEAQQDKSGLPNDRFSAERPEGSISTLTIQRTEQRDSAMYRCASSSGVERVYGYTFGSGTRLTVV.

V gene TRBV5-1 combines with J gene TRBJ2-1, with 13 nucleotides matching TRBD2. V shed 3 bases and J 0 bases; nucleotides not matched to a gene: 6. The CDR3 sequence is 18 residues long. Germline-derived CDR1 and CDR2 are SGHRS and YFSETQ. This CDR3 is CASSSGTSGKSSYNEQFF. CDR3 in DNA: TGCGCCAGCAGCTCCGGGACTAGCGGGAAGAGCTCCTACAATGAGCAGTTCTTC.

The chain is built from TRBV28 and TRBJ2-3, with a weak D call TRBD1 (6 bases). Per germline, CDR1 MDHEN and CDR2 SYDVKM. This CDR3 comprises 17 residues. V lost 3 bases to trimming and J lost 1 base, with 17 bases between them. The CDR3, as DNA: TGTGCCAGCAGTTTCCCCACAGGGCGAGTGGGCACAGATACGCAGTATTTT. This encodes CASSFPTGRVGTDTQYF.

The V and J genes are TRBV7-8 and TRBJ2-5; D call uncertain. The CDR3 has 10 amino acids. Trimming took 6 bases from V and 6 from J, leaving 5 bases between them. The germline CDR1 and CDR2 sequences are SGHVS and FQNEAQ. The chain's CDR3 is CASSLKTQYF. The CDR3 coding sequence is TGTGCCAGCAGTCTAAAGACCCAGTACTTC.

This clone was observed a few times. The chain couples TRBV29-1 to TRBJ1-3; D perhaps matches TRBD1 (5 bases). Germline CDR1 reads SQVTM; CDR2 reads ANQGSEA. Trimming took 5 bases from V and 2 from J, leaving 16 bases between them. This CDR3 contains 15 residues. The CDR3 region has the DNA TGCAGCGTTACAATTTGGGGGGGAGCTGGAAACACCATATATTTT. Protein: CSVTIWGGAGNTIYF.

The rearrangement links TRBV10-3 to TRBJ1-1; D is undetermined. From germline, CDR1 is ENHRY and CDR2 SYGVKD. V lost 6 bases and J 9 bases, leaving 14 bases between the germline ends. This CDR3 is built from 12 residues. CDR3 protein: CAISPDSFQAFF. For the CDR3, the DNA is TGTGCCATCAGCCCCGATAGTTTTCAAGCTTTCTTT.

This sequence joins TRBV7-2 and TRBJ2-1; D is uncertain. The CDR3 spans 14 residues. Germline V gene lookup returns CDR1 SGHTA and CDR2 FQGNSA. Between the trimmed V and J ends, which lost 3 bases and 0 bases, there was a span of 6 bases. This CDR3 is CASSFASSYNEQFF. In DNA form, the CDR3 reads TGTGCCAGCAGCTTTGCCAGCTCCTACAATGAGCAGTTCTTC.

The V and J genes are TRBV18 and TRBJ1-5, with unresolved D. Per the germline V gene, CDR1 is KGHSH and CDR2 is LQKENI. V lost 2 bases, J lost 0 bases, and 8 bases lay in between. This CDR3 comprises 15 residues. This chain's CDR3 is CASSPEIHSNQPQHF. CDR3 nucleotide sequence: TGTGCCAGCTCACCAGAAATACATAGCAATCAGCCCCAGCATTTT. Full variable domain (missing parts from reference TRBV18 and TRBJ1-5): NAGVMQNPRHLVRRRGQEARLRCSPMKGHSHVYWYRQLPEEGLKFMVYLQKENIIDESGMPKERFSAEFPKEGPSILRIQQVVRGDSAAYFCASSPEIHSNQPQHFGDGTRLSIL.

The chain joins TRBV7-2 to TRBJ2-7, with 7 bases that match TRBD1. Germline CDR1 is SGHTA and CDR2 is FQGNSA. The V gene end was trimmed by 5 bases and the J gene end by 3 bases; junction bases not matched to a gene: 7. The CDR3 has 14 residues. The DNA for the CDR3 is TGTGCCAGCAGCCCACCGGGACAGATCTACGAGCAGTACTTC. Encoded protein: CASSPPGQIYEQYF.

This chain links TRBV28 with TRBJ2-7; D may be TRBD1 (5 bases). Germline CDR1 is MDHEN and CDR2 is SYDVKM. V shed 5 bases and J shed 2 bases, with 16 bases lying between them. The CDR3 runs 15 residues. As DNA, the CDR3 is TGTGCCAGCAGTCCATACAACGACAGAGCCTACGAGCAGTACTTC. Its protein product is CASSPYNDRAYEQYF.

This clone was recorded a few times. V and J are TRBV28 and TRBJ1-1; D not resolved. V was clipped by 3 bases and J by 8 bases, with 7 bases between them. CDR3 length: 11 amino acids. Germline V gene lookup returns CDR1 MDHEN and CDR2 SYDVKM. The chain's CDR3 is CASSFNSEAFF. The CDR3 nucleotides are TGTGCCAGCAGTTTTAACAGCGAAGCTTTCTTT. The whole variable domain, filled in from reference TRBV28 and TRBJ1-1, reads DVKVTQSSRYLVKRTGEKVFLECVQDMDHENMFWYRQDPGLGLRLIYFSYDVKMKEKGDIPEGYSVSREKKERFSLILESASTNQTSMYLCASSFNSEAFFGQGTRLTVV.

The V and J genes are TRBV28 and TRBJ1-2; D is undetermined. Trimming removed 7 bases at V and 7 bases at J, with 16 bases between. The germline CDR1 and CDR2 sequences are MDHEN and SYDVKM. This CDR3 is built from 13 residues. The CDR3 reads CASIRSGVFGYTF. CDR3 sequence (DNA): TGTGCCAGCATTAGATCCGGGGTTTTTGGCTACACCTTC.

This clone appeared a single time. The chain is built from TRBV6-4 and TRBJ2-1, with a weak D call TRBD2 (6 bases). The CDR3 spans 14 residues. Germline V gives CDR1 MRHNA, CDR2 SNTAGT. The V gene lost 8 bases and the J gene lost 5 bases, with 16 bases spanning the gap. In DNA, the CDR3 is TGTGCCAGCCAAGTGACGGGAGTTGACAATGAGCAGTTCTTC. Its protein product is CASQVTGVDNEQFF.

The V call is TRBV4-1, the J call TRBJ2-4; D is undetermined. CDR3 length: 15 residues. Germline CDR1 reads MGHRA; CDR2 reads YSYEKL. V was shortened by 1 base and J by 1 base, with 8 bases between the two germline ends. The CDR3 nucleotides read TGCGCCAGCAGCCAAGTACAGTATGCCAAAAACATTCAGTACTTC. This sequence encodes CASSQVQYAKNIQYF.

V and J are TRBV2 and TRBJ2-1; no firm D call. The CDR3 consists of 15 residues. Per the germline V gene, CDR1 is SNHLY and CDR2 is FYNNEI. With 2 bases removed from V and 6 bases from J, the gap between germline ends came to 14 bases. The CDR3 region has the DNA TGTGCCAGCAGTGAACAACAGAACAGCCTCAATGAGCAGTTCTTC. Protein product: CASSEQQNSLNEQFF. The variable domain in full, completed from reference TRBV2 and TRBJ2-1, reads EPEVTQTPSHQVTQMGQEVILRCVPISNHLYFYWYRQILGQKVEFLVSFYNNEISEKSEIFDDQFSVERPDGSNFTLKIRSTKLEDSAMYFCASSEQQNSLNEQFFGPGTRLTVL.

Here the CDR3 DNA reads TGTGCCAGCGGAGAGGGACAAAACACTGAAGCTTTCTTT. Amino acid sequence: CASGEGQNTEAFF. This chain uses TRBV9 with TRBJ1-1, with TRBD1 as a possible D gene (6 bases). This CDR3 is 13 amino acids long. Germline V gives CDR1 SGDLS, CDR2 YYNGEE. Trimming removed 7 bases from V and 2 bases from J, with 12 bases in between.

This clone has more than one count but fewer than ten. Other DNA sequences from this sample encode an identical CDR3 as well. V gene TRBV28 combines with J gene TRBJ1-2; no clear D. Germline lookup yields CDR1 MDHEN and CDR2 SYDVKM. The CDR3 consists of 11 residues. Deletions cut 4 bases from V and 5 bases from J, with 5 bases between. The CDR3 is CASSSLYGYTF. The CDR3, as DNA: TGTGCCAGCAGTTCCCTGTATGGCTACACCTTC.

This clone was recorded a few times. The chain links TRBV4-3 to TRBJ2-7; 9 nucleotides align to TRBD1. This CDR3 region has 15 residues. Germline loops: CDR1 LGHNA, CDR2 YSLEER. The V and J ends lost 0 bases and 4 bases, in that order; junction bases with no gene match: 4. In DNA form, the CDR3 reads TGCGCCAGCAGCCAAGATGGGACAGGGATTTACGAGCAGTACTTC. It codes for CASSQDGTGIYEQYF.

This clone was seen only a few times. CDR3 bases: TGTGCCAGCAGGGACGGGAGCACTGAAGCTTTCTTT. Protein sequence: CASRDGSTEAFF. V and J are TRBV2 and TRBJ1-1; unclear D gene. Germline CDR1 SNHLY, CDR2 FYNNEI. The CDR3 consists of 12 residues. Trimming took off 6 bases at V and 4 bases at J, with 9 bases between the two ends.

The rearrangement uses TRBV10-3 and TRBJ2-5; no clear D. V shed 2 bases and J shed 4 bases, with 11 bases lying between them. The CDR3 length is 14 residues. The germline V gene encodes CDR1 ENHRY and CDR2 SYGVKD. The CDR3 sequence: CAISEGGISETQYF. The CDR3 DNA sequence: TGTGCCATCAGTGAGGGCGGAATCTCAGAGACCCAGTACTTC.

This clone has more than one count but fewer than ten. The chain couples TRBV19 to TRBJ2-7; no reliable D call. The CDR3 covers 16 residues. Germline V CDR1 and CDR2: LNHDA, SQIVND (reference sequence). V was trimmed by 1 base and J by 0 bases, leaving 13 bases between them. CDR3 bases: TGTGCCAGTAGTATAGGGGCCCGCCAGTTCTCCTACGAGCAGTACTTC. Its translation: CASSIGARQFSYEQYF.

V and J are TRBV13 and TRBJ2-5; 14 positions agree with TRBD2. From germline, CDR1 is PRHDT and CDR2 FYEKMQ (reference sequence). This CDR3 is 18 amino acids long. Unmatched junction bases numbered 10, after V lost 3 bases and J lost 4 bases. The CDR3 DNA reads as TGTGCCAGCAGCTTTGGGACTAGCGGGAGAAGAATGGGAGAGACCCAGTACTTC. Its translation is CASSFGTSGRRMGETQYF.

V usage is TRBV11-2 and J usage is TRBJ1-5, with unresolved D. The germline V gene encodes CDR1 SGHAT and CDR2 FQNNGV. The ends were cut back, 3 bases at V and 7 bases at J, with 13 bases in the middle. The CDR3 has 14 amino acids. The CDR3 reads CASSFSGSRQPQHF. CDR3 DNA sequence: TGTGCCAGCAGCTTCTCAGGAAGTCGGCAGCCCCAGCATTTT.

The CDR3 DNA is TGTGCCAGCAGTGATGCCCTCGCGGGATCTAATGAAAAACTGTTTTTT. The encoded protein is CASSDALAGSNEKLFF. V usage is TRBV25-1 and J usage is TRBJ1-4; D call uncertain. Germline assignment: CDR1 MGHDK and CDR2 SYGVNS. Trimming shortened V by 3 bases and J by 3 bases, and 14 bases separated the two germline ends. This CDR3 spans 16 amino acids.